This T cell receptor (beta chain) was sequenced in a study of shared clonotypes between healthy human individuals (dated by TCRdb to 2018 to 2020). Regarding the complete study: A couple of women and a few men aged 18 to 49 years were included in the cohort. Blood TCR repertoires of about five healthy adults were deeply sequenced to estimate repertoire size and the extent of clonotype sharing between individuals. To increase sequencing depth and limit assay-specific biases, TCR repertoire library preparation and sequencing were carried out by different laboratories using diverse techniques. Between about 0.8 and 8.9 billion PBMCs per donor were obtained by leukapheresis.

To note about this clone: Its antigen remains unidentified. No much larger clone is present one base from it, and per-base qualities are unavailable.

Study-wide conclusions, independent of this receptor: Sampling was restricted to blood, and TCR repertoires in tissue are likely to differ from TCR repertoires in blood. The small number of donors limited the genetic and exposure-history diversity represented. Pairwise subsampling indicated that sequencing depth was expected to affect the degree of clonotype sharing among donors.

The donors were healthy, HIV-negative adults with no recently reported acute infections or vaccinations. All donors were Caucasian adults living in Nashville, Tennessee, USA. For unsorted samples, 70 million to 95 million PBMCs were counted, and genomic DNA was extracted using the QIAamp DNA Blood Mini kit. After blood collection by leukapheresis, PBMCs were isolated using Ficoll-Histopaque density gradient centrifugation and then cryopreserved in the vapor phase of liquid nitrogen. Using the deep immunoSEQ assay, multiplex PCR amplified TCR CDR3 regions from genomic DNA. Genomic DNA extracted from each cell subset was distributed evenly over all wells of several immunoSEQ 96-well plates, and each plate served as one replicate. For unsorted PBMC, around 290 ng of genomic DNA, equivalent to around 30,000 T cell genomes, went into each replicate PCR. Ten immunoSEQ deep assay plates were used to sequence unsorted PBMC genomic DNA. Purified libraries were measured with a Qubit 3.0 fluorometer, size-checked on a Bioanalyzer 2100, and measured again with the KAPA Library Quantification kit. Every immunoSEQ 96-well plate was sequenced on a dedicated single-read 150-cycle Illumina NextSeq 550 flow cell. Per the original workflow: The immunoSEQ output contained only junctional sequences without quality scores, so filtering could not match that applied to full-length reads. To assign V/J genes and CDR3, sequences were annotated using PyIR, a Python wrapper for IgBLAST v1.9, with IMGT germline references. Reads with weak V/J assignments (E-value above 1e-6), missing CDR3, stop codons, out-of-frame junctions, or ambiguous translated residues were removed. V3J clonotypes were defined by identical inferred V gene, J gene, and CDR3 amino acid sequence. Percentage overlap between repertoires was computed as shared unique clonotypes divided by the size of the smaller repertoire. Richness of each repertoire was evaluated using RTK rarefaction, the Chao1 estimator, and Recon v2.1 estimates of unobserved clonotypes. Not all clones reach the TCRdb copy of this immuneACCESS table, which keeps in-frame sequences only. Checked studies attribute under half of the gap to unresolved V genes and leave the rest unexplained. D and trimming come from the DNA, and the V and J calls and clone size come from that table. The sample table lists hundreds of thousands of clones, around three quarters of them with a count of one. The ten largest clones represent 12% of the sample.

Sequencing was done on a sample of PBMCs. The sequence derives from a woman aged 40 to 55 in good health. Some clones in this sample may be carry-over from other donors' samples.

The CDR3 region reads CASSWGLAGRETQYF. The sequence in DNA is TGTGCCAGCAGTTGGGGACTAGCGGGAAGAGAGACCCAGTACTTC. In this chain, TRBV28 is recombined with TRBJ2-5; TRBD2 lines up with 13 middle nucleotides. The CDR3 starts with the cysteine, ends with the phenylalanine, and has 15 residues. The sequence is cut down to CDR3 DNA, 45 bases in frame from base 1. Clipping removes 4 bases from V and 4 bases from J, with 3 as the unmatched junction base count. CDR1 is given as MDHEN and CDR2 as SYDVKM, both from the germline V gene.